The 21 T cell receptor beta chains below were found in one sample sequenced in a study of blood T cells in healthy people across ages. Sample-barcoded 5' priming and a J-beta primer mix drove a second PCR of roughly 7 to 11 cycles. Each CDR3 protein gets one entry after TCRdb re-called the 5' RACE reads with MiXCR. The sample contains 550,000 to 600,000 distinct CDR3 sequences, more than 45% of which appear only once. Sequenced sample: blood. The receptors originated from a man older than 75 in good health.

V gene TRBV29-1 combines with J gene TRBJ2-4; a possible D gene is TRBD1 (6 bases). Germline loops: CDR1 SQVTM, CDR2 ANQGSEA. Trimming left V 3 bases short and J 3 bases short, with 18 bases between. The CDR3 consists of 16 residues. As DNA, the CDR3 is TGCAGCGTTGAGGTCCCCACGGCAGGGGTCAAAAACATTCAGTACTTC. Translating gives CSVEVPTAGVKNIQYF.

This chain joins TRBV27 and TRBJ1-4, with TRBD1 as a possible D gene (6 bases). Trimming removed 6 bases from V and 5 bases from J, with 13 bases in between. The germline CDR1 and CDR2 sequences are MNHEY and SMNVEV (reference sequence). There are 14 residues in the CDR3. This CDR3 reads CASRRQVGNEKLFF. The CDR3 coding sequence is TGTGCCAGCAGAAGACAGGTGGGGAATGAAAAACTGTTTTTT.

Notes on this clonotype: A read error may produce the germline difference seen at one junction end. The V gene is TRBV28, the J gene TRBJ1-2; a weak D match, TRBD1 (5 bases). CDR3 length equals 14 residues. Looked up from germline, CDR1 is MDHEN and CDR2 is SYDVKM. The CDR3 DNA reads TGTGCCAGCAGTTTAATCGGGGGTAACCATGGCTACACCTTC. As protein: CASSLIGGNHGYTF.

In nucleotides, the CDR3 is TGTGCCAGCAGCATGGGACGGAGCTCTGGAAACACCATATATTTT. Protein product: CASSMGRSSGNTIYF. The chain has TRBV7-2 and TRBJ1-3; D perhaps matches TRBD1 (5 bases). The germline V gene encodes CDR1 SGHTA and CDR2 FQGNSA. Trimming removed 5 bases from V and 0 bases from J, with 11 bases in between. The CDR3 loop spans 15 amino acids.

This clonotype has a handful of counts. At one boundary the junction diverges from the germline segment, which might be a read error. The chain combines TRBV6-6 with TRBJ1-1; D ambiguous. Germline CDR1 reads MNHNY; CDR2 reads SVGAGI (reference sequence). The length of the CDR3 is 11 residues. In nucleotides, the CDR3 is TGTGCCGGCAGGATCAGAGTTGAAGCTTTCTTT. Protein: CAGRIRVEAFF.

The chain uses TRBV20-1 and TRBJ2-5, with 13 bases lining up with TRBD2. The J segment lost 2 bases and the V segment lost 3 bases, leaving 12 bases of the junction unmatched. Germline values: CDR1 DFQATT, CDR2 SNEGSKA (reference sequence). This CDR3 is built from 18 residues. CDR3 sequence reads: CSASALAGGLRTQETQYF. In DNA, the CDR3 is TGCAGTGCTAGTGCACTAGCGGGGGGGCTCCGCACTCAAGAGACCCAGTACTTC.

A few counts support this clonotype. This sequence joins TRBV20-1 and TRBJ2-3; 9 nucleotides match TRBD2. The CDR3 is 15 residues long. Trimming at V came to 4 bases and at J to 5 bases, leaving 10 bases not matched to a gene. Germline assignment: CDR1 DFQATT and CDR2 SNEGSKA (reference sequence). CDR3 coding DNA: TGCAGTGCTACCCCCCTAGCGGGGTGGATAGATACGCAGTATTTT. Amino acids: CSATPLAGWIDTQYF.

This clonotype was detected only a few times. J is TRBJ2-7 and V is TRBV12-3 or TRBV12-4, with D unclear. V gave up 5 bases and J gave up 2 bases, with 13 bases separating them. CDR3 length equals 14 residues. This CDR3 is CASSPGRTAYEQYF. The CDR3 bases are TGTGCCAGCAGTCCCGGACGGACCGCCTACGAGCAGTACTTC.

This clonotype was counted between two and nine times. This rearrangement joins TRBV24-1 to TRBJ2-1; possibly TRBD1 for D (6 bases). Per germline, CDR1 KGHDR and CDR2 SFDVKD. Between the trimmed V and J ends, which lost 4 bases and 4 bases, there was a span of 13 bases. The CDR3 is 15 amino acids. The CDR3: CATSDQQTGYNEQFF. The CDR3 nucleotides read TGTGCCACCAGTGACCAGCAAACAGGGTACAATGAGCAGTTCTTC.

In this sample, this clonotype turned up once. The rearrangement uses TRBV20-1 and TRBJ2-7; possibly TRBD1 for D (6 bases). The CDR3 has 12 residues. Germline V gene sequence: CDR1 DFQATT, CDR2 SNEGSKA (reference sequence). The CDR3 nucleotides are TGCAGGGCGCGACAGGACGCCTACGAGCAGTACTTC. As protein: CRARQDAYEQYF.

CDR3 amino acids: CASSKEGQNYEQYF. The CDR3 DNA reads TGTGCCAGCAGCAAAGAGGGGCAAAACTACGAGCAGTACTTC. This chain uses TRBV21-1 with TRBJ2-7; the D call in the table, TRBD1, was not verified against the DNA. TRBV21-1 is classified as a pseudogene. CDR3 length: 14 amino acids.

The chain carries TRBV15 and TRBJ2-1; no firm D call. V lost 4 bases to trimming and J lost 5 bases, with 18 bases between them. Germline V lookup: CDR1 LNHNV, CDR2 YYDKDF (reference sequence). The CDR3 sequence is 16 residues long. For the CDR3, the DNA is TGTGCCACCAGCATGGCTCCCGTTGGCAGAAACAATGAGCAGTTCTTC. This encodes CATSMAPVGRNNEQFF.

This clonotype has a handful of counts. The V gene is TRBV7-3, the J gene TRBJ2-6; perhaps TRBD1 as D (5 bases). Germline V gene lookup returns CDR1 SGHTA and CDR2 FQGTGA. This CDR3 is built from 17 residues. V was clipped by 6 bases and J by 4 bases, with 19 bases between them. CDR3 nucleotides: TGTGCCAGCAGTCTCTCTACAGGACCCGTAGGGGCCAACGTCCTGACTTTC. Residues: CASSLSTGPVGANVLTF.

The J gene is TRBJ2-1, the V gene TRBV25-1, with 12 bases fitting TRBD2. Germline V lookup: CDR1 MGHDK, CDR2 SYGVNS. The CDR3 runs to 15 residues. With 4 bases clipped from V and 9 bases from J, the junction kept 7 bases outside the gene matches. The CDR3 nucleotides read TGTGCCAGCAGTGGCACCCCGGGACTAGCGGGTGAGCAGTTCTTC. Protein sequence: CASSGTPGLAGEQFF.

This clonotype has a handful of counts. The chain combines TRBV6-2 or TRBV6-3 with TRBJ2-7, with a tentative D call TRBD1 (5 bases). The CDR3 length is 13 residues. CDR1 MNHEY and CDR2 SVGEGT come from the germline V gene. The V gene lost 6 bases and the J gene lost 3 bases, with 12 bases spanning the gap. CDR3 sequence reads: CASRGQGFYEQYF. DNA for the CDR3: TGTGCCAGCAGAGGCCAGGGCTTCTACGAGCAGTACTTC.

The chain combines TRBV2 with TRBJ2-7, with TRBD2 matching over 12 bases. The V gene end was trimmed by 5 bases and the J gene end by 7 bases; junction bases not matched to a gene: 9. The CDR3 is made up of 15 amino acids. Germline lookup yields CDR1 SNHLY and CDR2 FYNNEI. The CDR3 nucleotides are TGTGCCAGCAGTAGGCTAGCGGGAGGGCCCCCAGAGCAGTACTTC. Translation gives CASSRLAGGPPEQYF.

The chain combines TRBV7-9 with TRBJ2-7; D ambiguous. CDR3 length: 12 amino acids. Germline V gives CDR1 SEHNR, CDR2 FQNEAQ (reference sequence). The V end lost 4 bases, the J end lost 4 bases, and 8 bases lay between the germline ends. Written as DNA, the CDR3 is TGTGCCAGCAGCTCAGACTTGTACGAGCAGTACTTC. Translated: CASSSDLYEQYF. Filled out from reference TRBV7-9 and TRBJ2-7, the complete variable domain reads DTGVSQNPRHKITKRGQNVTFRCDPISEHNRLYWYRQTLGQGPEFLTYFQNEAQLEKSRLLSDRFSAERPKGSFSTLEIQRTEQGDSAMYLCASSSDLYEQYFGPGTRLTVT.

To note about this clonotype: This may be a read error, as it is one base from a much larger clone. The chain joins TRBV6-5 to TRBJ2-7, with 7 bases fitting TRBD1. Germline loops: CDR1 MNHEY, CDR2 SVGAGI. The trim removed 6 bases at V and 7 bases at J, leaving 12 bases unmatched. CDR3 size: 14 residues. The CDR3 here is CASRRGGKSGEQYF. CDR3 nucleotides: TGTGCCAGCAGGCGAGGGGGCAAGTCGGGAGAGCAGTACTTC.

The rearrangement links TRBV30 to TRBJ2-2; perhaps TRBD1 as D (5 bases). CDR3 length equals 14 residues. Deletions cut 8 bases from V and 5 bases from J, with 18 bases between. Germline V CDR1 and CDR2: GTSNPN, SVGIG (reference sequence). The CDR3 sequence: CARGSRLMTGELFF. CDR3 nucleotides: TGTGCCAGGGGTTCCAGACTGATGACCGGGGAGCTGTTTTTT.

The V gene is TRBV7-2, the J gene TRBJ2-5; D is undetermined. The J call may be wrong; the DNA end is better matched by TRBJ2-7. This CDR3 has 14 residues. Germline V lookup: CDR1 SGHTA, CDR2 FQGNSA. The CDR3 loop reads CASSLEMVSYEQYF. In DNA form, the CDR3 reads TGTGCCAGCAGCTTAGAGATGGTATCCTACGAGCAGTACTTC.

The rearrangement joins TRBV29-1 to TRBJ2-7; D ambiguous. Looked up from germline, CDR1 is SQVTM and CDR2 is ANQGSEA. V was cut by 4 bases and J by 2 bases, with 9 bases left in between. The CDR3 loop spans 12 amino acids. This chain's CDR3 is CSVGSSPYEQYF. The CDR3 nucleotides read TGCAGCGTTGGTAGCAGCCCCTACGAGCAGTACTTC.